Sequencing of this T cell receptor beta chain was carried out in a study of T cell repertoires in cytomegalovirus infection. Whole-study results and caveats: CMV-specific TCR beta clonotypes restricted by HLA-C dominated the ex vivo response.

In germline, CDR1 is SEHNR, CDR2 FQNEAQ (reference sequence). V dropped 2 bases and J dropped 2 bases, with 20 bases sitting between them. This CDR3 has 18 amino acids. TCRdb recomputed calls from the reads with MiXCR, one row per CDR3 protein. The table records 60,000 to 75,000 distinct CDR3 sequences, approximately 22% of them present only once. With regard to this clonotype: Its antigen is unidentified.

The sequenced material came from PBMCs, sequenced either directly or after in vitro stimulation (not recorded which). The receptor comes from a human donor in good health (CMV status not recorded). Some clones in this sample may be carry-over from other donors' samples. The chain is built from TRBV7-9 and TRBJ2-3; tentatively, D is TRBD1 or TRBD2 (5 bases each). The CDR3 reads CASSLYKRSWGLTDTQYF. CDR3 in DNA: TGTGCCAGCAGCTTATACAAGCGGAGTTGGGGCCTCACAGATACGCAGTATTTT.